This is a list of T cell receptor beta chains from one sample in a study of control samples from healthy donors and cancer patients. Sequencing used immunoSEQ multiplex PCR; TCRdb keeps in-frame clones, though not all of them. The table shows about 80,000 clones, with 85% to 90% occurring only once. Sequencing used blood. The receptor set was obtained from a woman in her fifties or sixties in good health. Each CDR3 is given with its conserved first and last residue. A D gene is named only where the DNA matches it firmly. A clone size is listed for some rows: how often the clone was seen (once, few, many), or a class if it is expanded.

d_gene: NA; abundance: NA; j_gene: TRBJ1-2; v_gene: TRBV6-5; CDR3aa: CAGGRINYGYTF; CDR3nt: TGTGCCGGGGGGAGAATTAACTATGGCTACACCTTC
d_gene: NA; abundance: NA; j_gene: TRBJ1-1; v_gene: TRBV28; CDR3aa: CASSIIQGNTEAFF; CDR3nt: TGTGCCAGCAGTATAATACAGGGGAACACTGAAGCTTTCTTT
d_gene: NA; abundance: NA; j_gene: TRBJ1-2; v_gene: TRBV5-6; CDR3aa: CASSATGLGYTF; CDR3nt: TGTGCCAGCAGCGCAACAGGGTTGGGCTACACCTTC
d_gene: TRBD1; abundance: once; j_gene: TRBJ1-2; v_gene: TRBV11-2; CDR3aa: CASSLDPVGTDYGYTF; CDR3nt: TGTGCCAGCAGCTTAGATCCCGTGGGGACAGACTATGGCTACACCTTC
d_gene: NA; abundance: NA; j_gene: TRBJ1-1; v_gene: TRBV19; CDR3aa: CASSISGTNTEAFF; CDR3nt: TGTGCCAGTAGTATATCCGGCACCAACACTGAAGCTTTCTTT
d_gene: TRBD2; abundance: NA; j_gene: TRBJ2-3; v_gene: TRBV5-4; CDR3aa: CASSLGLAGASDTQYF; CDR3nt: TGTGCCAGCAGCTTGGGACTAGCCGGGGCATCGGATACGCAGTATTTT
d_gene: NA; abundance: NA; j_gene: TRBJ2-1; v_gene: TRBV3-1/TRBV3-2; CDR3aa: CASSQDQGKTYNEQFF; CDR3nt: TGTGCCAGCAGCCAAGATCAGGGAAAAACATACAATGAGCAGTTCTTC
d_gene: NA; abundance: few; j_gene: TRBJ1-4; v_gene: TRBV7-9; CDR3aa: CASSLGAAGNTNEKLFF; CDR3nt: TGTGCCAGCAGCTTAGGAGCGGCAGGGAACACTAATGAAAAACTGTTTTTT
d_gene: TRBD1; abundance: NA; j_gene: TRBJ2-6; v_gene: TRBV4-3; CDR3aa: CASSRNGQGRSGANVLTF; CDR3nt: TGCGCCAGCAGCCGAAACGGACAGGGGAGGTCTGGGGCCAACGTCCTGACTTTC
d_gene: NA; abundance: once; j_gene: TRBJ2-1; v_gene: TRBV9; CDR3aa: CASSVGGGSYNEQFF; CDR3nt: TGTGCCAGCAGCGTAGGTGGAGGCTCCTACAATGAGCAGTTCTTC
d_gene: NA; abundance: once; j_gene: TRBJ2-7; v_gene: TRBV2; CDR3aa: CASSEEASGEQYF; CDR3nt: TGTGCCAGCAGTGAGGAAGCTAGTGGCGAGCAGTACTTC
d_gene: NA; abundance: NA; j_gene: TRBJ1-4; v_gene: TRBV6-6; CDR3aa: CASSYLAATNEKLFF; CDR3nt: TGTGCCAGCAGTTACCTGGCAGCAACTAATGAAAAACTGTTTTTT
d_gene: NA; abundance: NA; j_gene: TRBJ2-7; v_gene: TRBV6-5; CDR3aa: CASSYNGDRDEQYF; CDR3nt: TGTGCCAGCAGTTACAACGGGGACCGCGACGAGCAGTACTTC
d_gene: NA; abundance: once; j_gene: TRBJ2-7; v_gene: TRBV18; CDR3aa: CASSPTTYEQYF; CDR3nt: TGTGCCAGCTCACCCACTACCTACGAGCAGTACTTC
d_gene: TRBD1; abundance: NA; j_gene: TRBJ1-4; v_gene: TRBV5-1; CDR3aa: CASSLGERGPEKLFF; CDR3nt: TGCGCCAGCAGCTTGGGTGAGAGGGGGCCTGAAAAACTGTTTTTT
d_gene: NA; abundance: NA; j_gene: TRBJ1-3; v_gene: TRBV6-6; CDR3aa: CASGTGNTIYF; CDR3nt: TGTGCCAGCGGGACTGGAAACACCATATATTTT
d_gene: NA; abundance: NA; j_gene: TRBJ1-2; v_gene: TRBV6-2/TRBV6-3; CDR3aa: CASSPGVALPNYGYTF; CDR3nt: TGTGCCAGCAGCCCCGGAGTCGCCCTCCCAAACTATGGCTACACCTTC
d_gene: TRBD1; abundance: NA; j_gene: TRBJ1-5; v_gene: TRBV6-5; CDR3aa: CASTRTGNSNQPQHF; CDR3nt: TGTGCCAGCACCAGGACAGGGAATAGCAATCAGCCCCAGCATTTT
d_gene: NA; abundance: NA; j_gene: TRBJ2-3; v_gene: TRBV30; CDR3aa: CAWNGLISSTDTQYF; CDR3nt: TGTGCCTGGAACGGACTTATCTCTAGCACAGATACGCAGTATTTT
d_gene: NA; abundance: NA; j_gene: TRBJ1-4; v_gene: TRBV11-3; CDR3aa: CASSFTREGEKLFF; CDR3nt: TGTGCCAGCAGCTTTACCAGGGAAGGTGAAAAACTGTTTTTT
d_gene: TRBD2; abundance: NA; j_gene: TRBJ2-5; v_gene: TRBV4-3; CDR3aa: CASSRGTSGRGQETQYF; CDR3nt: TGCGCCAGCAGCCGGGGGACTAGCGGGAGGGGACAAGAGACCCAGTACTTC
d_gene: NA; abundance: once; j_gene: TRBJ2-2; v_gene: TRBV11-2; CDR3aa: CASRENWGANTGELFF; CDR3nt: TGTGCCAGCAGGGAAAACTGGGGGGCGAACACCGGGGAGCTGTTTTTT
d_gene: NA; abundance: NA; j_gene: TRBJ1-2; v_gene: TRBV27; CDR3aa: CASSLRTGFYGYTF; CDR3nt: TGTGCCAGCAGTCTACGAACGGGCTTCTACGGCTACACCTTC
d_gene: NA; abundance: NA; j_gene: TRBJ2-5; v_gene: TRBV28; CDR3aa: CASKMGRGYQETQYF; CDR3nt: TGTGCCAGCAAGATGGGGAGGGGGTACCAAGAGACCCAGTACTTC
d_gene: NA; abundance: NA; j_gene: TRBJ2-1; v_gene: TRBV5-4; CDR3aa: CASSATSYNEQFF; CDR3nt: TGTGCCAGCAGCGCGACTAGTTACAATGAGCAGTTCTTC
d_gene: NA; abundance: once; j_gene: TRBJ2-7; v_gene: TRBV2; CDR3aa: CASSEQSYEQYF; CDR3nt: TGTGCCAGCAGTGAACAGTCATACGAGCAGTACTTC
d_gene: TRBD2; abundance: NA; j_gene: TRBJ2-5; v_gene: TRBV24-1; CDR3aa: CAATFLAGPQETQYF; CDR3nt: TGTGCCGCAACGTTCCTAGCGGGGCCTCAAGAGACCCAGTACTTC
d_gene: TRBD2; abundance: NA; j_gene: TRBJ2-2; v_gene: TRBV18; CDR3aa: CASSIAGDGELFF; CDR3nt: TGTGCCAGCTCAATAGCGGGAGACGGGGAGCTGTTTTTT
d_gene: NA; abundance: once; j_gene: TRBJ2-3; v_gene: TRBV19; CDR3aa: CASSTGRQGSRDTQYF; CDR3nt: TGTGCCAGTAGTACTGGACGGCAGGGGAGCCGGGATACGCAGTATTTT
d_gene: NA; abundance: NA; j_gene: TRBJ1-6; v_gene: TRBV28; CDR3aa: CASSSWTGLYSPLHF; CDR3nt: TGTGCCAGCAGTTCCTGGACTGGCCTTTATTCACCCCTCCACTTT
d_gene: NA; abundance: few; j_gene: TRBJ1-1; v_gene: TRBV27; CDR3aa: CASSFNGHAEAFF; CDR3nt: TGTGCCAGCAGTTTTAATGGTCACGCTGAAGCTTTCTTT
d_gene: TRBD2; abundance: NA; j_gene: TRBJ2-3; v_gene: TRBV2; CDR3aa: CASSELAGRDTQYF; CDR3nt: TGTGCCAGCAGCGAACTAGCGGGAAGAGATACGCAGTATTTT
d_gene: NA; abundance: few; j_gene: TRBJ2-4; v_gene: TRBV20-1; CDR3aa: CSARDKNIQYF; CDR3nt: TGCAGTGCTAGAGATAAAAACATTCAGTACTTC
d_gene: NA; abundance: once; j_gene: TRBJ1-2; v_gene: TRBV3-1/TRBV3-2; CDR3aa: CASSQDLGYTF; CDR3nt: TGTGCCAGCAGCCAAGATTTAGGCTACACCTTC
d_gene: TRBD1; abundance: once; j_gene: TRBJ2-3; v_gene: TRBV29-1; CDR3aa: CSVQQGRDRGTDTQYF; CDR3nt: TGCAGCGTCCAACAGGGCCGGGACAGGGGCACAGATACGCAGTATTTT
d_gene: NA; abundance: NA; j_gene: TRBJ1-2; v_gene: TRBV5-1; CDR3aa: CASSLFRGGDGYTF; CDR3nt: TGCGCCAGCAGCTTGTTCCGGGGTGGGGATGGCTACACCTTC